This TCR beta chain was sequenced during a study of blood T cell repertoires in COVID-19. About the research overall: Nucleic acid was either cDNA or gDNA, and it came from T cells, B-cell-depleted T cells, or PBMCs.

How the authors handled the data: Estimation of nucleated cell counts was performed using reference gene primer amplification. The protocol was immunoSEQ multiplex PCR, while the TCRdb copy is restricted to in-frame clones and leaves out a portion. V and J calls and clone size are as listed in that table; D and trimming were resolved from the DNA. Of approximately 240,000 clones listed, around 90% were seen once; the top ten hold around 0.9%. The receptor's source is a man under 40 with COVID-19, enrolled during active disease. The sequenced material came from peripheral blood.

The CDR3 protein is CASSLARGMNTEAFF. Written as DNA, the CDR3 is TGTGCCAGCAGCTTGGCCCGGGGGATGAACACTGAAGCTTTCTTT. The chain uses TRBV5-4 and TRBJ1-1, with D possibly being TRBD1 (5 bases). Trimming pared 0 bases from V and 0 bases from J, leaving 9 bases between. CDR1 is SGHNT and CDR2 is YYREEE in the germline V gene (reference sequence). The CDR3 extends over 15 amino acids.